The source of this TCR beta chain is a study of T cells expressing NK-cell markers (TCRdb year 2020). In the study overall: In sorted CD3+CD56+NKG2C+, CD3+CD56+NKG2C- and CD3+CD56-NKG2C+ T-cell subsets from eight donors, TCR beta-chain repertoires were profiled. Among the eight sequenced donors, seven were HCMV-seropositive and one was HCMV-seronegative. The eight sequenced donors were randomly selected healthy volunteers, three men and five women. The libraries were sequenced on Illumina HiSeq 2000/2500, MiSeq or NextSeq, producing 2 x 150 bp reads.

HCMV-specific IgG was detected in serum with a commercial ELISA kit to determine HCMV serostatus. Peripheral blood mononuclear cells were isolated from blood by Ficoll density gradient centrifugation. A note on this clonotype: No cognate antigen has been identified for it.

The listed sequencing device is Illumina HiSeq 2000. The TCR beta cDNA libraries were made using 5'RACE template switching, a step that added both a universal primer site and unique molecular identifiers. cDNA synthesis was primed from the TCR beta constant segment and was followed by two successive PCR amplification steps. As for the original processing: MIGEC was used to demultiplex reads and group the reads by UMI, and MiTCR was used to assemble and quantify clonotypes. Only TCR cDNA sequences supported by at least two reads were kept to exclude erroneous sequences. Downstream repertoire analysis used the tcR package, and clonotypes were matched across fractions by CDR3 nucleotide sequence plus V segment. Antigen specificity was annotated against VDJdb with VDJmatch, allowing one amino acid substitution in CDR3. The reads were reprocessed in TCRdb, with one entry per CDR3 protein sequence and no accompanying DNA. What appears here as the V and J calls and clone size reflects TCRdb's work, not the paper's. The data table for this sample lists 140,000 or so distinct CDR3 sequences. Together, the top ten hold 9% to 15% of the sample.

The CDR3, from cysteine to phenylalanine, totals 15 residues. The coding DNA is unavailable. Via the germline V gene, CDR1 is MNHEY and CDR2 SVGAGI. Broader findings and caveats from the paper: Those dominant clonotypes were again the most abundant among CD3+CD56-NKG2C+ cells in a few donors, at roughly 25-65%. In several donors, the dominant CD3+CD56+NKG2C+ clonotypes ranked among the top 10 CD8+ clonotypes, making up about 1.0-7.5% of CD8+ T cells. Whether the expanded NKG2C-expressing T cell clones were specific for HCMV antigens remained unclear.

Input material: blood T cells: a sorted CD56 or NKG2C T cell subset, CD4+ or CD8+ T cells, or bulk PBMC T cells (not recorded which). The chain links TRBV6-5 with TRBJ2-5; the D call from TCRdb, TRBD1, cannot be confirmed without DNA. This sequence was found in a man between 18 and 29 years old in good health. Donor details come from another sample of the same person, matched by shared clones. This receptor has the CDR3 CASSYASGQGETQYF.